This T cell receptor beta chain was documented in a study of T-cell memory formation after mild COVID-19. The wider study: In these data, TCR clusters were largely donor specific.

5'RACE with constant-segment primers built TCRalpha and TCRbeta cDNA libraries with UMIs. Each CDR3 protein is one row after TCRdb ran MiXCR on the 5' RACE reads. Of 250,000 to 300,000 distinct CDR3 sequences in the sample, roughly 17% were seen once. This clonotype was seen only a few times. J gave up 3 bases and V 3 bases, and 7 bases lay outside the gene matches. This CDR3 comprises 16 residues. This chain uses TRBV12-3 or TRBV12-4 with TRBJ2-2; TRBD2 agrees at 7 bases. The specimen was PBMCs or a T cell subset sorted from them (not recorded which). The receptor was isolated from a man between 18 and 35 years old who had mild COVID-19 (a few samples of this study predate the infection). Cell type and time point are not known. The CDR3 loop reads CASSLRLAGYTGELFF. CDR3 bases: TGTGCCAGCAGTTTGCGACTAGCTGGGTACACCGGGGAGCTGTTTTTT.